These 26 T cell receptor beta chains were all obtained from the same sample, sequenced in a study of T cell responses to AZD1222 COVID-19 vaccine. Only in-frame clones appear in the TCRdb table, and some are missing; sequencing was by immunoSEQ multiplex PCR. The data contain approximately 100,000 clones, around 84% of them singletons. Sequencing used peripheral blood, obtained on day 0 of AZD1222 vaccination. These receptors were collected from an adult in good health.

The chain employs TRBV28 and TRBJ1-1, with 7 bases that match TRBD1. Germline-derived CDR1 and CDR2 are MDHEN and SYDVKM. The CDR3 length is 15 residues. After removal of 7 bases from V and 4 bases from J, the junction contained 12 bases not matched to a gene. CDR3 sequence (DNA): TGTGCCAGCATCAGGGGGGGAAGGGTAGTCACTGAAGCTTTCTTT. This sequence encodes CASIRGGRVVTEAFF.

CDR3 amino acids: CSFTHLGGYTF. Here the CDR3 DNA reads TGCAGCTTCACACATCTGGGCGGCTACACCTTC. V gene TRBV29-1 combines with J gene TRBJ1-2; D gene uncertain. CDR1 is SQVTM and CDR2 is ANQGSEA in the germline V gene. V was clipped by 8 bases and J by 8 bases, with 15 bases between them. The CDR3 totals 11 residues.

This rearrangement joins TRBV3-1 (or the pseudogene TRBV3-2) to TRBJ2-1; 13 positions match TRBD2. The length of the CDR3 is 16 residues. Unmatched junction bases numbered 8, after V lost 3 bases and J lost 9 bases. Germline CDR1 and CDR2: LGHDT and YNNKEL (reference sequence). CDR3 sequence: CASSHILAGGPGEQFF. The CDR3 DNA reads as TGTGCCAGCAGCCACATACTAGCGGGAGGGCCTGGTGAGCAGTTCTTC.

The CDR3 DNA follows: TGTGCCAGTAGTATCGGCAGGTACACTGAAGCTTTCTTT. Protein: CASSIGRYTEAFF. The chain joins TRBV19 to TRBJ1-1; no firm D call. The CDR3 runs to 13 residues. Between the trimmed V and J ends, which lost 3 bases and 3 bases, there was a span of 8 bases. In germline, CDR1 is LNHDA, CDR2 SQIVND (reference sequence).

This sequence joins TRBV7-2 and TRBJ1-5; 7 bases match TRBD1. Germline V CDR1 and CDR2: SGHTA, FQGNSA. The CDR3 totals 14 residues. V lost 6 bases, J lost 4 bases, and 6 bases stayed unmatched. CDR3: CASSTRQGNQPQHF. CDR3 DNA sequence: TGTGCCAGCAGTACCCGACAGGGTAATCAGCCCCAGCATTTT.

This clone was picked up one time. The V gene is TRBV4-1, the J gene TRBJ1-3; no firm D call. This CDR3 is built from 16 residues. V lost 2 bases to trimming and J lost 4 bases, with 15 bases between them. Germline assignment: CDR1 MGHRA and CDR2 YSYEKL. DNA of the CDR3: TGCGCCAGCAGCCAAAGGCTGGGTCGCCCCGGAAACACCATATATTTT. It is translated as CASSQRLGRPGNTIYF.

This sequence joins TRBV9 and TRBJ1-2; TRBD1 is a possible D gene (5 bases). The length of the CDR3 is 16 residues. Germline V CDR1 and CDR2: SGDLS, YYNGEE. Trimming pared 1 base from V and 2 bases from J, leaving 15 bases between. Here the CDR3 reads CASSVSRVGKNYGYTF. CDR3 bases: TGTGCCAGCAGCGTAAGCAGGGTCGGCAAAAACTATGGCTACACCTTC. Combining the CDR3 with reference TRBV9 and TRBJ1-2 gives the whole variable domain DSGVTQTPKHLITATGQRVTLRCSPRSGDLSVYWYQQSLDQGLQFLIQYYNGEERAKGNILERFSAQQFPDLHSELNLSSLELGDSALYFCASSVSRVGKNYGYTFGSGTRLTVV.

This chain joins TRBV25-1 and TRBJ2-1, with TRBD1 matching over 8 bases. The V and J ends lost 2 bases and 2 bases, in that order; junction bases with no gene match: 2. Germline loops: CDR1 MGHDK, CDR2 SYGVNS. This CDR3 is 15 amino acids long. CDR3 in DNA: TGTGCCAGCAGTGAAACAGGGGGGACCTACAATGAGCAGTTCTTC. As protein: CASSETGGTYNEQFF.

The rearrangement links TRBV19 to TRBJ1-5; the D gene is possibly TRBD1 (5 bases). Germline values: CDR1 LNHDA, CDR2 SQIVND (reference sequence). Trimming removed 6 bases from V and 7 bases from J, with 22 bases in between. This CDR3 is 16 amino acids long. The CDR3: CASSSSTGTPRQPQHF. The DNA for the CDR3 is TGTGCCAGTAGCTCCTCGACCGGGACCCCCAGACAGCCCCAGCATTTT.

This sequence joins TRBV5-6 and TRBJ2-3; no definite D call. The CDR3 totals 14 residues. Germline values: CDR1 SGHDT, CDR2 YYEEEE. Trimming stripped 8 bases from V and 5 bases from J, with 18 bases between. In DNA form, the CDR3 reads TGTGCCAGTGGATGGGGTCCCGCCGGAGATACGCAGTATTTT. It is translated as CASGWGPAGDTQYF.

The gene calls are TRBV6-5 and TRBJ2-4, with 11 bases aligning to TRBD1. Germline V gene lookup returns CDR1 MNHEY and CDR2 SVGAGI. This CDR3 is built from 14 residues. Trimming at V came to 5 bases and at J to 12 bases, leaving 9 bases not matched to a gene. The CDR3 nucleotides read TGTGCCAGCAGTCTGGACAGGGGGCGGCGAACTCAGTACTTC. The encoded protein is CASSLDRGRRTQYF.

The J gene is TRBJ1-1, the V gene TRBV28; no clear D gene. CDR1 is MDHEN, CDR2 SYDVKM, per germline. The germline V and J ends were trimmed by 6 bases and 3 bases, with 17 bases remaining between them. The CDR3 length is 15 residues. The CDR3 loop reads CASRPLFIRDTEAFF. CDR3 bases: TGTGCCAGCAGACCACTATTTATAAGGGACACTGAAGCTTTCTTT.

The rearrangement links TRBV28 to TRBJ2-3; 7 bases fit TRBD1. V lost 5 bases to trimming and J lost 2 bases; unmatched junction nucleotides: 4. Germline CDR1 and CDR2: MDHEN and SYDVKM. There are 14 residues in the CDR3. CDR3 bases: TGTGCCAGCAGTCTGGACAGGACCACAGATACGCAGTATTTT. Translated, it gives CASSLDRTTDTQYF.

CDR3 DNA sequence: TGTGCCAGCTCCAACTTGAAGTGGGAGTTATATGGCTACACCTTC. Its translation is CASSNLKWELYGYTF. J is TRBJ1-2 and V is TRBV11-2; D gene uncertain. Looked up from germline, CDR1 is SGHAT and CDR2 is FQNNGV. Trimming shortened V by 8 bases and J by 5 bases, and 21 bases separated the two germline ends. This CDR3 has 15 amino acids.

The genes are TRBV6-2 or TRBV6-3 and TRBJ1-1, with a tentative D call TRBD1 (5 bases). CDR3 length equals 14 residues. Trimming pared 5 bases from V and 2 bases from J, leaving 12 bases between. In germline, CDR1 is MNHEY, CDR2 SVGEGT. CDR3 DNA sequence: TGTGCCAGCAGTCCGACAGATACCAACACTGAAGCTTTCTTT. This encodes CASSPTDTNTEAFF.

The chain is built from TRBV10-3 and TRBJ2-7; TRBD1 matches at 9 bases. The germline V gene encodes CDR1 ENHRY and CDR2 SYGVKD. With V trimmed by 7 bases and J by 3 bases, 10 bases remained unmatched. This CDR3 spans 15 amino acids. The CDR3 sequence: CAITASPGQGYEQYF. The CDR3 DNA reads TGTGCCATCACCGCTTCCCCGGGACAGGGCTACGAGCAGTACTTC.

This chain links TRBV9 with TRBJ1-1, with TRBD1 identical over 7 bases. The CDR3 has 14 residues. Germline V lookup: CDR1 SGDLS, CDR2 YYNGEE. With V trimmed by 3 bases and J by 5 bases, 7 bases remained unmatched. The CDR3 region is CASSASGGRTEAFF. DNA of the CDR3: TGTGCCAGCAGCGCCTCAGGGGGGAGGACTGAAGCTTTCTTT.

This clone has a single count. V gene TRBV7-2 combines with J gene TRBJ1-6; 10 positions match TRBD1. The CDR3 is made up of 17 amino acids. The junction had 11 bases not matched to a gene; V was cut back by 4 bases and J by 8 bases. The germline V gene encodes CDR1 SGHTA and CDR2 FQGNSA. The CDR3 DNA follows: TGTGCCAGCAGCTCCACCGCGACAGGGGGCTTTTATTCACCCCTCCACTTT. It specifies CASSSTATGGFYSPLHF.

The chain couples TRBV9 to TRBJ2-1, with TRBD1 matching over 7 bases. The germline V gene encodes CDR1 SGDLS and CDR2 YYNGEE. V shed 0 bases and J 3 bases; nucleotides not matched to a gene: 3. The CDR3 has 15 amino acids. The CDR3, as DNA: TGTGCCAGCAGCGTAGAAGGACAGGACTACAATGAGCAGTTCTTC. Residues: CASSVEGQDYNEQFF.

V is TRBV4-2 and J is TRBJ1-1; TRBD1 agrees at 7 bases. The germline V gene encodes CDR1 LGHNA and CDR2 YNFKEQ. V gave up 2 bases and J gave up 2 bases; unmatched junction bases: 5. This CDR3 is 15 amino acids long. This CDR3 is CASSQQNRGNTEAFF. In DNA, the CDR3 is TGTGCCAGCAGCCAACAAAACAGGGGTAACACTGAAGCTTTCTTT.

The count of this clone is one. This chain links TRBV18 with TRBJ2-3; tentative D call: TRBD2 (6 bases). Germline loops: CDR1 KGHSH, CDR2 LQKENI. Trimming stripped 6 bases from V and 3 bases from J, with 13 bases between. This CDR3 region has 14 residues. For the CDR3, the DNA is TGTGCCAGCTCGCAGGAGGGCCAGACAGATACGCAGTATTTT. Translated, it gives CASSQEGQTDTQYF.

V gene TRBV15 combines with J gene TRBJ1-2; tentatively, D is TRBD1 (6 bases). The CDR3 consists of 13 residues. Germline loops: CDR1 LNHNV, CDR2 YYDKDF (reference sequence). Trimming removed 4 bases from V and 3 bases from J, with 9 bases in between. CDR3 in amino acids: CATSNRDHYGYTF. The DNA for the CDR3 is TGTGCCACCAGCAACAGGGACCACTATGGCTACACCTTC.

The CDR3 sequence: CSASRLAGEGTGELFF. The CDR3 bases are TGCAGTGCCAGTCGACTAGCGGGAGAGGGCACCGGGGAGCTGTTTTTT. The J gene is TRBJ2-2, the V gene TRBV20-1; TRBD2 matches 12 bases. Germline V gene sequence: CDR1 DFQATT, CDR2 SNEGSKA (reference sequence). This CDR3 is built from 16 residues. V was pared by 6 bases and J by 4 bases, with 9 bases of the junction left unmatched.

The chain has TRBV27 and TRBJ2-7, with 10 bases aligning to TRBD2. The CDR3 totals 15 residues. The J segment lost 1 base and the V segment lost 4 bases, leaving 4 bases of the junction unmatched. The germline V gene has CDR1 MNHEY and CDR2 SMNVEV (reference sequence). Here the CDR3 DNA reads TGTGCCAGCAGTTATACTAGCGGGGCTTCCTACGAGCAGTACTTC. Translating gives CASSYTSGASYEQYF.

This chain joins TRBV27 and TRBJ1-2, with D unresolved. Germline loops: CDR1 MNHEY, CDR2 SMNVEV (reference sequence). Trimming left V 3 bases short and J 8 bases short, with 16 bases between. There are 14 residues in the CDR3. The CDR3 protein is CASSFGMRVGGYTF. The CDR3 DNA sequence: TGTGCCAGCAGTTTCGGAATGAGGGTGGGAGGCTACACCTTC.

The chain recombines TRBV6-5 with TRBJ1-5; D might be TRBD1 (5 bases). CDR1 and CDR2 from the germline V gene are MNHEY and SVGAGI. Trimming removed 4 bases at V and 7 bases at J, with 11 bases between. The CDR3 totals 13 residues. The CDR3 spells CASSSGLRQPQHF. The CDR3 DNA follows: TGTGCCAGCAGTTCAGGGCTCAGGCAGCCCCAGCATTTT.